The next 23 T cell receptor beta chains were all read from a single sample in a study of vaccination effects on CD4 cells after COVID-19. Sequencing in the ViraFEST assay came after antigen-specific CD4+ T cells had been expanded with viral peptide pools, which were used to stimulate PBMC. Following 10 days of culture, CD4+ T cells were isolated. Everyone in the study got two shots of either the BNT162b2 or mRNA-1273 vaccine. No antigen is known for these receptors. TCRdb's table, derived via immunoSEQ multiplex PCR, lists solely in-frame clones and lacks some. The top ten hold over 0.95% of the sample, which has 75,000 or so clones, around 77% seen once. Sequencing was performed on CD4+ T cells from PBMCs cultured with HCoV-OC43 spike peptides, taken after COVID-19 vaccination. Subset: HCoV-OC43 spike overlapping peptide pool stimulation. The origin of the receptors is a human donor who received a COVID-19 vaccine.

J is TRBJ1-3 and V is TRBV5-1; D is undetermined. CDR3 length equals 14 residues. V was pared by 0 bases and J by 2 bases, with 6 bases between. The germline V gene encodes CDR1 SGHRS and CDR2 YFSETQ. The CDR3 region has the DNA TGCGCCAGCAGCTTGGCCGGGGCTGGAAACACCATATATTTT. Amino acid sequence: CASSLAGAGNTIYF.

This clone was counted a few times. This chain uses TRBV21-1 with TRBJ2-7; no DNA check was done on the table's D call, TRBD1. TRBV21-1 is described as a pseudogene. The length of the CDR3 is 12 residues. The CDR3 region has the DNA TGTGCCGGAGGGGACAGTTCCTACGAGCAGTACGTC. It yields the protein CAGGDSSYEQYV.

The chain joins TRBV6-6 to TRBJ1-2, with TRBD1 matching over 7 bases. The V and J ends lost 5 bases and 4 bases, in that order; junction bases with no gene match: 7. The CDR3 length is 14 residues. CDR1 MNHNY and CDR2 SVGAGI come from the germline V gene (reference sequence). The CDR3 region is CASSKGQNSYGYTF. For the CDR3, the DNA is TGTGCCAGCAGTAAGGGACAGAACAGCTATGGCTACACCTTC.

This clone appeared a few times. The V call is TRBV29-1, the J call TRBJ1-2; D might be TRBD1 (5 bases). CDR3 length: 13 residues. The germline V gene encodes CDR1 SQVTM and CDR2 ANQGSEA. Trimming pared 2 bases from V and 7 bases from J, leaving 14 bases between. The CDR3 DNA follows: TGCAGCGTTGAACAGTGGACGGGGGTTGGCTACACCTTC. It is translated as CSVEQWTGVGYTF.

V usage is TRBV7-2 and J usage is TRBJ2-3; TRBD2 aligns across 9 bases. CDR3 size: 14 residues. Germline assignment: CDR1 SGHTA and CDR2 FQGNSA. J lost 4 bases, V lost 6 bases, and 5 bases had no gene match. The CDR3 DNA sequence: TGTGCCAGCAGTGTAGCGGGGGTTTCAGATACGCAGTATTTT. Amino acid sequence: CASSVAGVSDTQYF.

V is TRBV6-5 and J is TRBJ2-5; maybe TRBD1 (5 bases). The CDR3 contains 14 residues. Trimming shortened V by 2 bases and J by 9 bases, and 16 bases separated the two germline ends. From germline, CDR1 is MNHEY and CDR2 SVGAGI. The CDR3 nucleotides are TGTGCCAGCAGTTACGGACGCCAGCAAGGGGCCCAGTACTTC. Protein product: CASSYGRQQGAQYF.

This clone was seen more than once but under ten times. The V call is TRBV5-1, the J call TRBJ1-2; D unclear. Germline CDR1 reads SGHRS; CDR2 reads YFSETQ. Deletions cut 4 bases from V and 8 bases from J, with 15 bases between. The CDR3 runs to 13 residues. The CDR3 DNA reads TGCGCCAGCAGCCCGGCCCCCCGGCCCGGCTACACCTTC. This codes for CASSPAPRPGYTF.

V gene TRBV2 combines with J gene TRBJ2-5; 9 bases agree with TRBD2. Losses at the gene ends were 8 bases for V and 5 bases for J; bases not matched to a gene: 15. CDR3 length equals 16 residues. Germline CDR1 is SNHLY and CDR2 is FYNNEI. In nucleotides, the CDR3 is TGTGCCAGCCGACCGGGGGGCGGGGGGGCTGGGGAGACCCAGTACTTC. Encoded protein: CASRPGGGGAGETQYF.

The V call is TRBV7-3, the J call TRBJ2-2; D is possibly TRBD2 (5 bases). Germline V gives CDR1 SGHTA, CDR2 FQGTGA. The ends were cut back, 1 base at V and 3 bases at J, with 6 bases in the middle. This CDR3 comprises 14 residues. The CDR3 loop reads CASSLRRDTGELFF. The DNA for the CDR3 is TGTGCCAGCAGCTTAAGGCGGGACACCGGGGAGCTGTTTTTT.

The CDR3 bases are TGCGCCAGCAGCTTGATGCTGGGGATGGGAGAGACCCAGTACTTC. This codes for CASSLMLGMGETQYF. The rearrangement joins TRBV5-1 to TRBJ2-5; no definite D call. The CDR3 consists of 15 residues. V lost 1 base, J lost 4 bases, and 14 bases lay in between. Germline CDR1 reads SGHRS; CDR2 reads YFSETQ.

This clone was recorded a few times. The J gene is TRBJ1-1, the V gene TRBV9; TRBD1 is a possible D gene (5 bases). Germline lookup yields CDR1 SGDLS and CDR2 YYNGEE. Trimming cost V 4 bases and J 4 bases, with 17 bases left between them. The CDR3 runs to 15 residues. The CDR3 is CASSTLGQGVTEAFF. Here the CDR3 DNA reads TGTGCCAGCAGCACTTTGGGGCAGGGAGTCACTGAAGCTTTCTTT.

The V call is TRBV5-1, the J call TRBJ1-2; the match to TRBD1 covers 7 bases. This CDR3 is built from 14 residues. Germline V lookup: CDR1 SGHRS, CDR2 YFSETQ. V trimming: 2 bases; J trimming: 3 bases; junction bases outside the gene matches: 4. Here the CDR3 DNA reads TGCGCCAGCAGCTTCGGACAGGTCGACTATGGCTACACCTTC. It specifies CASSFGQVDYGYTF.

This clone showed up just a few times. The J gene is TRBJ1-2, the V gene TRBV30; TRBD1 is a possible D gene (5 bases). Trimming cost V 0 bases and J 3 bases, with 17 bases left between them. Germline assignment: CDR1 GTSNPN and CDR2 SVGIG (reference sequence). There are 16 residues in the CDR3. The CDR3 loop reads CAWSVQWGGVDYGYTF. In DNA form, the CDR3 reads TGTGCCTGGAGTGTACAGTGGGGGGGAGTAGACTATGGCTACACCTTC. The full variable domain, with the rest looked up from reference TRBV30 and TRBJ1-2, is SQTIHQWPATLVQPVGSPLSLECTVEGTSNPNLYWYRQAAGRGLQLLFYSVGIGQISSEVPQNLSASRPQDRQFILSSKKLLLSDSGFYLCAWSVQWGGVDYGYTFGSGTRLTVV.

This chain uses TRBV6-4 with TRBJ2-7; 7 positions match TRBD1. The CDR3 sequence is 16 residues long. The V gene end was trimmed by 2 bases and the J gene end by 1 base; junction bases not matched to a gene: 8. Germline assignment: CDR1 MRHNA and CDR2 SNTAGT. The CDR3 region is CASSDPRPGQSYEQYV. The CDR3 coding sequence is TGTGCCAGCAGTGACCCCAGGCCGGGACAGTCCTACGAGCAGTACGTC.

This chain uses TRBV5-4 with TRBJ2-2; no definite D call. Germline lookup yields CDR1 SGHNT and CDR2 YYREEE (reference sequence). The V end lost 2 bases, the J end lost 4 bases, and 3 bases lay between the germline ends. CDR3 length equals 12 residues. In DNA form, the CDR3 reads TGTGCCAGCAGCTTACCCACCGGGGAGCTGTTTTTT. This gives the protein CASSLPTGELFF.

This chain connects TRBV15 to TRBJ1-5; TRBD1 is a possible D gene (6 bases). The CDR3 is 14 residues long. Trimming pared 9 bases from V and 1 base from J, leaving 13 bases between. CDR1 and CDR2 from the germline V gene are LNHNV and YYDKDF (reference sequence). CDR3 protein: CATQQGQSNQPQHF. CDR3 DNA sequence: TGTGCCACGCAACAGGGTCAAAGCAATCAGCCCCAGCATTTT.

This chain connects TRBV19 to TRBJ2-2; the D gene is possibly TRBD2 (6 bases). Germline V gives CDR1 LNHDA, CDR2 SQIVND (reference sequence). This CDR3 is built from 16 residues. Trimming shortened V by 4 bases and J by 0 bases, and 12 bases separated the two germline ends. The CDR3: CASSTGRGSNTGELFF. CDR3 nucleotides: TGTGCCAGTAGTACCGGCCGGGGGTCGAACACCGGGGAGCTGTTTTTT.

This chain joins TRBV18 and TRBJ2-5, with no clear D. Trimming shortened V by 1 base and J by 5 bases, and 14 bases separated the two germline ends. The CDR3 length is 15 residues. Germline CDR1 and CDR2: KGHSH and LQKENI. CDR3 protein: CASSPLVQLGETQYF. For the CDR3, the DNA is TGTGCCAGCTCACCACTGGTTCAGCTGGGCGAGACCCAGTACTTC. The full variable domain, its missing parts supplied by reference TRBV18 and TRBJ2-5, is NAGVMQNPRHLVRRRGQEARLRCSPMKGHSHVYWYRQLPEEGLKFMVYLQKENIIDESGMPKERFSAEFPKEGPSILRIQQVVRGDSAAYFCASSPLVQLGETQYFGPGTRLLVL.

V is TRBV27 and J is TRBJ1-2; possibly TRBD1 for D (6 bases). Trimming took off 2 bases at V and 3 bases at J, with 10 bases between the two ends. There are 14 residues in the CDR3. Germline V gives CDR1 MNHEY, CDR2 SMNVEV (reference sequence). The CDR3 sequence is CASSLTGRDYGYTF. Here the CDR3 DNA reads TGTGCCAGCAGTTTAACAGGGCGGGACTATGGCTACACCTTC.

The rearrangement uses TRBV10-3 and TRBJ1-4; TRBD1 matches at 7 bases. The J segment lost 8 bases and the V segment lost 7 bases, leaving 10 bases of the junction unmatched. The CDR3 totals 14 residues. Germline CDR1 and CDR2: ENHRY and SYGVKD. CDR3 sequence: CAITMTGIREKLFF. The CDR3 DNA is TGTGCCATCACTATGACAGGGATTCGGGAAAAACTGTTTTTT.

V gene TRBV3-1 (or the pseudogene TRBV3-2) combines with J gene TRBJ1-2; 7 nucleotides align to TRBD1. J was trimmed by 6 bases and V by 4 bases; bases with no gene match: 14. The CDR3 spans 16 residues. Germline loops: CDR1 LGHDT, CDR2 YNNKEL (reference sequence). This chain's CDR3 is CASSPGDRVWWNGYTF. The CDR3 DNA is TGTGCCAGCAGCCCAGGTGACAGGGTGTGGTGGAATGGCTACACCTTC.

This clone was picked up a small number of times. This chain connects TRBV29-1 to TRBJ2-1, with 14 bases aligning to TRBD2. V was pared by 6 bases and J by 10 bases, with 17 bases of the junction left unmatched. The CDR3 is made up of 17 amino acids. Per germline, CDR1 SQVTM and CDR2 ANQGSEA. The CDR3 reads CSVDNNRLAGGQREQFF. The CDR3 coding sequence is TGCAGCGTCGACAACAACCGACTAGCGGGGGGGCAGAGGGAGCAGTTCTTC.

This chain links TRBV2 with TRBJ2-5; possibly TRBD1 or TRBD2 for D (6 bases each). CDR3 size: 14 residues. Between the trimmed V and J ends, which lost 4 bases and 2 bases, there was a span of 11 bases. Per the germline V gene, CDR1 is SNHLY and CDR2 is FYNNEI. This chain's CDR3 is CASSGGGSQETQYF. CDR3 bases: TGTGCCAGCAGTGGAGGGGGGTCTCAAGAGACCCAGTACTTC.